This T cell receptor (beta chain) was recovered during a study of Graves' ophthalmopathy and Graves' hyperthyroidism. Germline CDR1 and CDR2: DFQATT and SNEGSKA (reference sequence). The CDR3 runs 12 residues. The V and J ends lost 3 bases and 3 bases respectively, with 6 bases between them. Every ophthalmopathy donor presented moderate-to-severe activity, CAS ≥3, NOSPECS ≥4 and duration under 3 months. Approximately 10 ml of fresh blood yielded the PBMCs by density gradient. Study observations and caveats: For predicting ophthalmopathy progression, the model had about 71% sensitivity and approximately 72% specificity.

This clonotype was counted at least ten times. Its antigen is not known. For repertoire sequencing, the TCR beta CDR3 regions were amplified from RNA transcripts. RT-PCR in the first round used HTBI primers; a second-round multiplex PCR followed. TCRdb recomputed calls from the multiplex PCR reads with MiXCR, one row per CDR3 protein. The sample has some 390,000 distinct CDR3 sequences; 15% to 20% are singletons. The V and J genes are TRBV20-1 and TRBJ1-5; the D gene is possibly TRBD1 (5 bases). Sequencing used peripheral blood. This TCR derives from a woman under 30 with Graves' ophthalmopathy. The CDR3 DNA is TGCAGTGCTAGGGACAACAATCAGCCCCAGCATTTT. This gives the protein CSARDNNQPQHF.